This TCR beta chain was captured by sequencing in a study of blood T cell repertoires in COVID-19. The assay was immunoSEQ multiplex PCR, and TCRdb's table has in-frame clones only and misses some. This table has about 20,000 clones, 75% to 90% appearing once. This CDR3 spans 15 amino acids. Germline CDR1 SGHDT, CDR2 YYEEEE. J gave up 5 bases and V 4 bases, and 8 bases lay outside the gene matches. Material for sequencing was peripheral blood. The source is a woman in her sixties with active COVID-19. The gene calls are TRBV5-6 and TRBJ1-2; 10 bases map to TRBD1. In DNA form, the CDR3 reads TGTGCCAGCAGCCCAAGGGACAGGGGCAAGTATGGCTACACCTTC. It translates to CASSPRDRGKYGYTF.